Below, 6 T cell receptor beta chains from the same sample are listed, as sequenced in a study of neurological immune-mediated disorders. TCRdb redid the calling of the 5' RACE reads with MiXCR, one entry per CDR3 protein. The data contain under 45,000 distinct CDR3 sequences, around 2.5% of them singletons. Input material: PBMCs. The source of these receptors is a middle-aged man with multiple sclerosis.

This clonotype was seen at least ten times. The rearrangement joins TRBV5-1 to TRBJ1-6; D remains unclear. V was trimmed by 0 bases and J by 5 bases, leaving 6 bases between them. The germline gives CDR1 SGHRS, CDR2 YFSETQ. The CDR3 length is 14 residues. This chain's CDR3 is CASSLGSDNSPLHF. CDR3 sequence (DNA): TGCGCCAGCAGCTTGGGTTCAGATAATTCACCCCTCCACTTT.

This clonotype was counted at least ten times. This CDR3 fails to terminate in the conserved phenylalanine or tryptophan, so it likely reflects a read error. CDR3 amino acids: CASSLRGLAGGLEQFC. DNA of the CDR3: TGTGCCAGCAGTCTACGTGGACTAGCGGGGGGGCTGGAGCAGTTCTGC. V is TRBV6-2 or TRBV6-3 and J is TRBJ2-1, with 15 bases identical to TRBD2. Trimming at V came to 5 bases and at J to 10 bases, leaving 9 bases not matched to a gene. This CDR3 region has 16 residues. The germline V gene encodes CDR1 MNHEY and CDR2 SVGEGT.

This clonotype showed up many times. This chain joins TRBV20-1 and TRBJ1-2; TRBD1 matches 9 bases. This CDR3 is built from 12 residues. V shed 3 bases and J 7 bases; nucleotides not matched to a gene: 3. CDR1 is DFQATT and CDR2 is SNEGSKA in the germline V gene (reference sequence). This CDR3 reads CSASRTGVGYTF. CDR3 sequence (DNA): TGCAGTGCTAGCAGGACAGGGGTTGGCTACACCTTC.

There are many counts of this clonotype. The rearrangement links TRBV7-9 to TRBJ2-1, with D maybe TRBD1 (6 bases). V dropped 5 bases and J dropped 3 bases, with 17 bases sitting between them. CDR1 is SEHNR and CDR2 is FQNEAQ in the germline V gene (reference sequence). The CDR3 has 16 residues. CDR3 bases: TGTGCCAGCAGCCCCGAGACAGGTCCGGGCTACAATGAGCAGTTCTTC. Its protein product is CASSPETGPGYNEQFF.

This clonotype has a count of ten or more. The chain uses TRBV5-5 and TRBJ2-5, with 12 positions matching TRBD2. The CDR3 spans 14 residues. V lost 4 bases and J lost 3; bases outside the gene matches: 1. CDR1 is SGHKS, CDR2 YYEKEE, per germline (reference sequence). The CDR3 sequence: CASSRLAGEETQYF. CDR3 bases: TGTGCCAGCAGCAGACTAGCGGGGGAAGAGACCCAGTACTTC.

This clonotype has at least ten counts. J is TRBJ2-1 and V is TRBV6-1; D might be TRBD2 (7 bases). The V gene's germline CDR1 is MNHNS and CDR2 SASEGT. This CDR3 spans 17 amino acids. V was shortened by 2 bases and J by 7 bases, with 21 bases between the two germline ends. CDR3 in amino acids: CASSERRPAGARNEQFF. Here the CDR3 DNA reads TGTGCCAGCAGTGAAAGGAGACCCGCGGGGGCTAGGAATGAGCAGTTCTTC.